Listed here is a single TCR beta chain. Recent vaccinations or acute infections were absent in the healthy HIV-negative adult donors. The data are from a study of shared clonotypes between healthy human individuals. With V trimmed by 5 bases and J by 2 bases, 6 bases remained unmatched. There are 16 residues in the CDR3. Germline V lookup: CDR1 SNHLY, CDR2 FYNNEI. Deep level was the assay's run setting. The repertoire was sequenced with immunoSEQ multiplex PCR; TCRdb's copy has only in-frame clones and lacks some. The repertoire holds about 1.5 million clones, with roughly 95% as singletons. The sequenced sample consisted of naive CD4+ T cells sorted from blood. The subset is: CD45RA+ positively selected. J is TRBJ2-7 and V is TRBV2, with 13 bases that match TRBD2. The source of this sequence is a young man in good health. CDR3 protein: CASSFGTSGMAYEQYF. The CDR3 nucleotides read TGTGCCAGCAGTTTTGGGACTAGCGGGATGGCCTACGAGCAGTACTTC.